The following is a T cell receptor (beta chain) sequence with its context. This sample was taken from a study of blood T cell repertoires in COVID-19. Germline V gene sequence: CDR1 LNHDA, CDR2 SQIVND (reference sequence). The CDR3 has 17 amino acids. V shed 5 bases, J shed 1 base, and the junction held 6 bases outside the gene matches. TCRdb keeps only in-frame clones here, not all; method: immunoSEQ multiplex PCR. The profile shows 350,000 to 450,000 clones, approximately 87% of them singletons. The origin of this receptor is a woman in her sixties with COVID-19, enrolled during active disease. The specimen was peripheral blood. This chain connects TRBV19 to TRBJ2-6, with TRBD2 matching over 9 bases. CDR3 amino acids: CASSPGGGGSGANVLTF. Here the CDR3 DNA reads TGTGCCAGTAGTCCCGGCGGGGGGGGTTCTGGGGCCAACGTCCTGACTTTC.